The present T cell receptor (beta chain) was sequenced within a study of response to subunit inactivated influenza vaccine. Germline V gene sequence: CDR1 DFQATT, CDR2 SNEGSKA (reference sequence). The CDR3 length is 15 residues. V was trimmed by 0 bases and J by 3 bases, leaving 12 bases between them. This clonotype was counted at least ten times. MiXCR, applied by TCRdb to the RT-PCR reads, yields one record per CDR3 protein. Among a few hundred thousand distinct CDR3 sequences listed, approximately 11% were seen once. The sample was also reused in another study, on T cells expressing NK-cell markers. In that study: It was by 5'RACE template switching with UMIs that TCR beta cDNA was made.

Sequences were derived from PBMCs from blood, sampled on the day of vaccination. V usage is TRBV20-1 and J usage is TRBJ1-5; no definite D call. This receptor was identified in a man aged 45 to 65 who received an inactivated influenza vaccine. The CDR3 loop reads CSARDRGRPNQPQHF. The CDR3 bases are TGCAGTGCTAGAGATCGAGGCAGACCCAATCAGCCCCAGCATTTT.